Sequencing of this TCR beta chain was carried out in a study of OX40 agonist ivuxolimab in advanced cancers. On the study more broadly: It was ivuxolimab, an agonistic anti-OX40 (CD134) antibody, that patients were treated with. Aged 23 to 79 with a mean of roughly 63 years, they were about 80% male.

Germline CDR1 is MNHEY and CDR2 is SMNVEV (reference sequence). The CDR3 covers 15 residues. Trimming cost V 2 bases and J 8 bases; bases outside gene matches: 5. TCRdb's table, derived via immunoSEQ multiplex PCR, lists solely in-frame clones and lacks some. The sample records about 30,000 clones, roughly 84% being singletons. The source is an adult with an advanced solid tumor such as melanoma, head and neck, liver or kidney cancer. The specimen comprised CD4+ or CD8+ T cells sorted from blood, sampled in a trial of the OX40 agonist ivuxolimab. The chain has TRBV27 and TRBJ1-6; 8 bases line up with TRBD1. CDR3 bases: TGTGCCAGCAGTTTAGCAGGGGGCTACGATTCACCCCTCCACTTT. As protein: CASSLAGGYDSPLHF.